One sample yielded the 13 T cell receptor beta chains listed below, sequenced in a study of blood T cell repertoires in COVID-19. The repertoire was sequenced with immunoSEQ multiplex PCR; TCRdb's copy has only in-frame clones and lacks some. Here the sample spans about 87,000 clones, 85% to 90% being singletons. The sequencing sample was made of peripheral blood. The source of these receptors is a woman aged 80 or older with active COVID-19.

V is TRBV12-3 or TRBV12-4 and J is TRBJ2-7, with 8 bases matching TRBD2. This CDR3 region has 13 residues. Trimming took 10 bases from V and 4 from J; bases not matched to a gene: 9. The CDR3 reads CATQREGRYEQYF. The CDR3 DNA reads TGTGCCACCCAACGGGAGGGTCGATACGAGCAGTACTTC.

The DNA for the CDR3 is TGTGCCAGCAGCGTTAGGGTGGGAGGGCTCGAGCAGTACTTC. Translated: CASSVRVGGLEQYF. This chain uses TRBV2 with TRBJ2-7, with TRBD2 matching 7 bases. Germline CDR1 reads SNHLY; CDR2 reads FYNNEI. The trim removed 6 bases at V and 6 bases at J, leaving 11 bases unmatched. The CDR3 has 14 amino acids.

The rearrangement uses TRBV28 and TRBJ2-7, with a tentative D call TRBD1 (6 bases). The ends were cut back, 8 bases at V and 0 bases at J, with 11 bases in the middle. The CDR3 is 13 amino acids. Germline CDR1 MDHEN, CDR2 SYDVKM. This CDR3 reads CASGGLNSYEQYF. The CDR3 DNA sequence: TGTGCCAGCGGGGGCTTGAACTCCTACGAGCAGTACTTC.

The rearrangement links TRBV19 to TRBJ2-7; the match to TRBD2 covers 7 bases. The CDR3 totals 14 residues. Per germline, CDR1 LNHDA and CDR2 SQIVND (reference sequence). The V segment lost 4 bases and the J segment 4 bases; nucleotides outside the gene matches: 7. The CDR3 here is CASSKPSGDYEQYF. CDR3 nucleotide sequence: TGTGCCAGTAGTAAGCCTAGCGGAGATTACGAGCAGTACTTC.

This chain connects TRBV7-3 to TRBJ2-5; 11 bases are a match to TRBD2. Germline CDR1 and CDR2: SGHTA and FQGTGA. The V gene end was trimmed by 1 base and the J gene end by 5 bases; junction bases not matched to a gene: 15. The CDR3 loop spans 19 amino acids. Written as DNA, the CDR3 is TGTGCCAGCAGCTTAAGTGGGGGTACTAGCGGGAGTGTCCGGGAGACCCAGTACTTC. Residues: CASSLSGGTSGSVRETQYF.

The CDR3 spells CASSLGAGETYEQYF. The DNA for the CDR3 is TGTGCCAGCAGCTTAGGGGCAGGGGAAACCTACGAGCAGTACTTC. The rearrangement joins TRBV13 to TRBJ2-7; tentative D call: TRBD1 (6 bases). This CDR3 contains 15 residues. The V end was cut by 0 bases, the J end by 2 bases, with 11 bases between. Per the germline V gene, CDR1 is PRHDT and CDR2 is FYEKMQ (reference sequence).

The gene calls are TRBV4-2 and TRBJ1-4; TRBD1 aligns across 7 bases. This CDR3 is 16 amino acids long. Germline V lookup: CDR1 LGHNA, CDR2 YNFKEQ. V lost 0 bases, J lost 6 bases, and 7 bases stayed unmatched. CDR3 loop: CASSQDLWDSYEKLFF. CDR3 coding DNA: TGTGCCAGCAGCCAAGATCTATGGGACAGCTATGAAAAACTGTTTTTT.

This chain links TRBV10-1 with TRBJ2-2, with TRBD2 matching over 13 bases. V shed 2 bases and J 2 bases; nucleotides not matched to a gene: 5. This CDR3 comprises 18 residues. Per germline, CDR1 WNHNN and CDR2 SYGVQD (reference sequence). The CDR3 region has the DNA TGCGCCAGCAGTGAGACGGGACTAGCGGGACTAAACACCGGGGAGCTGTTTTTT. This gives the protein CASSETGLAGLNTGELFF.

This chain connects TRBV10-3 to TRBJ2-1; 10 bases agree with TRBD1. The CDR3 loop spans 14 amino acids. V shed 7 bases, J shed 7 bases, and the junction held 7 bases outside the gene matches. Germline assignment: CDR1 ENHRY and CDR2 SYGVKD. The CDR3 coding sequence is TGTGCCATCAAGTGGGACAGGGGACGTAATGAGCAGTTCTTC. Protein sequence: CAIKWDRGRNEQFF.

The rearrangement joins TRBV2 to TRBJ2-5; weak D call: TRBD2 (6 bases). Germline V CDR1 and CDR2: SNHLY, FYNNEI. The length of the CDR3 is 13 residues. The V end lost 2 bases, the J end lost 10 bases, and 14 bases lay between the germline ends. CDR3 in DNA: TGTGCCAGCAGTGAATGGAGGGAAGGAGTCCAGTACTTC. Its translation: CASSEWREGVQYF. The full variable domain, in which reference TRBV2 and TRBJ2-5 provide the parts outside the CDR3, is EPEVTQTPSHQVTQMGQEVILRCVPISNHLYFYWYRQILGQKVEFLVSFYNNEISEKSEIFDDQFSVERPDGSNFTLKIRSTKLEDSAMYFCASSEWREGVQYFGPGTRLLVL.

The rearrangement joins TRBV7-9 to TRBJ2-1; D is ambiguous. Trimming removed 0 bases at V and 6 bases at J, with 15 bases between. This CDR3 spans 16 amino acids. Germline lookup yields CDR1 SEHNR and CDR2 FQNEAQ (reference sequence). CDR3 region: CASSLALSGYSNEQFF. The CDR3 bases are TGTGCCAGCAGCTTAGCCCTCTCAGGTTATAGCAATGAGCAGTTCTTC.

The V gene is TRBV28, the J gene TRBJ1-6; maybe TRBD1 (5 bases). Germline V gene sequence: CDR1 MDHEN, CDR2 SYDVKM. This CDR3 is built from 12 residues. The V end lost 6 bases, the J end lost 10 bases, and 10 bases lay between the germline ends. In nucleotides, the CDR3 is TGTGCCAGCAGCTCAGGGAAATCACCCCTCCACTTT. Its translation: CASSSGKSPLHF.

J is TRBJ2-5 and V is TRBV4-2; D remains unclear. The V gene's germline CDR1 is LGHNA and CDR2 YNFKEQ. CDR3 length: 14 residues. V lost 4 bases to trimming and J lost 5 bases, with 14 bases between them. The CDR3 spells CASSLSDLGETQYF. The CDR3 DNA sequence: TGTGCCAGCAGCCTTTCCGACCTCGGGGAGACCCAGTACTTC.